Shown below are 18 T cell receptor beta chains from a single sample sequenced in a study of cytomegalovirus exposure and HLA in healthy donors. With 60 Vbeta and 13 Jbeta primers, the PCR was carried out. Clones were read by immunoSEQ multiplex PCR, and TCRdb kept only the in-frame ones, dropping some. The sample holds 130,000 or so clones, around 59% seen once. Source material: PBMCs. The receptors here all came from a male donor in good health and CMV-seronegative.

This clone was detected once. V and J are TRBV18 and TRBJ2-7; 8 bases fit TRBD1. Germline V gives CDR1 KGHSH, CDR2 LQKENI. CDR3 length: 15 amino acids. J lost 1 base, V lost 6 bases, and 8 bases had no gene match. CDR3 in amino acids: CASSPGQGFSYEQYF. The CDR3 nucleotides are TGTGCCAGCTCGCCCGGACAGGGCTTTTCCTACGAGCAGTACTTC.

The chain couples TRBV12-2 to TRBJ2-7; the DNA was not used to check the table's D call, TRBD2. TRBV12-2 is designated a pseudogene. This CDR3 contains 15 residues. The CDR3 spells CASRLARILAREQYF. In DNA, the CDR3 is TGTGCAAGTCGCTTAGCGCGTATACTAGCTCGCGAGCAGTACTTC.

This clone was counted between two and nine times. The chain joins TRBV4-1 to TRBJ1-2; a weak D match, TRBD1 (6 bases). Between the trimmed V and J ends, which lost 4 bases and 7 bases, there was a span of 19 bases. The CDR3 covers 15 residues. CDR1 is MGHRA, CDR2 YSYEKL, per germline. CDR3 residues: CASSPVGTGSSGYTF. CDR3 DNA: TGCGCCAGCAGCCCGGTTGGCACAGGGAGCTCTGGCTACACCTTC.

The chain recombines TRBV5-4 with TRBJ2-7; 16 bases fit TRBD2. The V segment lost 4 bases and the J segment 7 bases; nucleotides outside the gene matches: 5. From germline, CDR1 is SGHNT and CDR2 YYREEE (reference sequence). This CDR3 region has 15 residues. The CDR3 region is CASSRGLAGGEEQYF. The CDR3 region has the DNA TGTGCCAGCAGCCGGGGACTAGCGGGGGGGGAAGAGCAGTACTTC.

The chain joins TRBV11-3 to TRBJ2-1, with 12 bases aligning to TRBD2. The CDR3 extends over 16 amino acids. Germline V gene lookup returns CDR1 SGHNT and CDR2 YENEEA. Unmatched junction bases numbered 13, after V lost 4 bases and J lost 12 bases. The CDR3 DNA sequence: TGTGCCAGCAGCTCTCCTAGCGGGGGGGCCTTAGTGGGGCAGTTCTTC. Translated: CASSSPSGGALVGQFF.

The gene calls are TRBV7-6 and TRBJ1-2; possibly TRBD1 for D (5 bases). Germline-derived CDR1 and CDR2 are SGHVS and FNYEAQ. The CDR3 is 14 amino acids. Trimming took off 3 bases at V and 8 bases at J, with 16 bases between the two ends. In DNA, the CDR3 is TGTGCCAGCAGCTTGTTTGAGGCAGGGTCGGGCTACACCTTC. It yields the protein CASSLFEAGSGYTF.

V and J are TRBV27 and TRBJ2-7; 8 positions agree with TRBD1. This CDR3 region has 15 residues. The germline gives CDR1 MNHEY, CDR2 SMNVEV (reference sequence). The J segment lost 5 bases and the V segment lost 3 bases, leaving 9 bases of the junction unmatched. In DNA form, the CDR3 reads TGTGCCAGCAGTTTTAGGACAGGGATCGCCCACGAGCAGTACTTC. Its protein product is CASSFRTGIAHEQYF.

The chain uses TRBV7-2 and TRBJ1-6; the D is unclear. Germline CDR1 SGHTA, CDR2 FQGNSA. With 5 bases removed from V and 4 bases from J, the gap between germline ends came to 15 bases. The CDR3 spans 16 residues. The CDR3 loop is CASSPWRVGYNSPLHF. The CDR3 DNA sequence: TGTGCCAGCAGCCCTTGGCGGGTAGGGTATAATTCACCCCTCCACTTT.

CDR3 protein: CASSDQGPNYGYTF. The CDR3 DNA is TGCGCCAGCAGTGATCAGGGCCCTAACTATGGCTACACCTTC. V is TRBV5-1 and J is TRBJ1-2, with D perhaps TRBD1 (5 bases). Germline V gene lookup returns CDR1 SGHRS and CDR2 YFSETQ. The V end lost 5 bases, the J end lost 0 bases, and 11 bases lay between the germline ends. The CDR3 runs 14 residues.

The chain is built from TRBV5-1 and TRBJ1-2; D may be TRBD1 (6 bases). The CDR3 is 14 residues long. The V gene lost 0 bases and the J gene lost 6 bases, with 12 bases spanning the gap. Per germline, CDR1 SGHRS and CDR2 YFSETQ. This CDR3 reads CASSLGDTANGYTF. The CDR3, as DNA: TGCGCCAGCAGCTTGGGGGACACAGCCAATGGCTACACCTTC.

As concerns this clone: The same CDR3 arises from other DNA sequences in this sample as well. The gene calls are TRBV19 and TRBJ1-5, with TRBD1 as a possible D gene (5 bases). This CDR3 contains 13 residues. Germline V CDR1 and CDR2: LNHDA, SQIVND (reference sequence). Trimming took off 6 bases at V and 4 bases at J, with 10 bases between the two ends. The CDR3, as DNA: TGTGCCAGTAGCCCGGGGGTAAATCAGCCCCAGCATTTT. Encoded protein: CASSPGVNQPQHF.

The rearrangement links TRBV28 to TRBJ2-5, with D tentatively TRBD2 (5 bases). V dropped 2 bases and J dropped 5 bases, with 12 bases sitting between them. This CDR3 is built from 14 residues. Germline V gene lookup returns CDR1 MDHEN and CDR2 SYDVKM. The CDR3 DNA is TGTGCCAGCAGTTTACGGGGTTGGAGGGAGACCCAGTACTTC. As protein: CASSLRGWRETQYF.

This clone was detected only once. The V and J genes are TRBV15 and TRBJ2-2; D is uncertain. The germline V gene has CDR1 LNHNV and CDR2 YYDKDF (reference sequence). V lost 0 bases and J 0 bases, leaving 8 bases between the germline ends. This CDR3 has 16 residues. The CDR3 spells CATSREGGSNTGELFF. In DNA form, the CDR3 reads TGTGCCACCAGCAGAGAAGGCGGATCGAACACCGGGGAGCTGTTTTTT.

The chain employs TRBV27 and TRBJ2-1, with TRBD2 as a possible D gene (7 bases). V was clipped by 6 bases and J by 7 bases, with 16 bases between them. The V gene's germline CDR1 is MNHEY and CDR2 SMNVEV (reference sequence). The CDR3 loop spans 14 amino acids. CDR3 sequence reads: CASRLGGALNEQFF. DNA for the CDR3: TGTGCCAGCAGGCTTGGGGGGGCCTTAAATGAGCAGTTCTTC.

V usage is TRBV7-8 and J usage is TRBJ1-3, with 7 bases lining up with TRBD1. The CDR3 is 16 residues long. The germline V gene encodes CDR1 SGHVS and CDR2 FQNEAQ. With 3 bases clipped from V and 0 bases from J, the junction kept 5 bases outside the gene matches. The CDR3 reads CASSLDRSTSGNTIYF. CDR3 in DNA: TGTGCCAGCAGCTTGGACAGGAGCACCTCTGGAAACACCATATATTTT.

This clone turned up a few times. This CDR3 is CASSSSGMDNEQFF. The CDR3 region has the DNA TGTGCCAGCAGCTCCTCAGGGATGGACAATGAGCAGTTCTTC. V gene TRBV5-8 combines with J gene TRBJ2-1, with D possibly TRBD1 on 5 matching bases. The CDR3 is 14 amino acids. The V end lost 3 bases, the J end lost 5 bases, and 12 bases lay between the germline ends. Per germline, CDR1 SGHTS and CDR2 YDEGEE.

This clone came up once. CDR3 coding DNA: TGTGCCAGCAGCTTAGCTCCGGATCAGCCCCAGCATTTT. The encoded protein is CASSLAPDQPQHF. The chain combines TRBV7-8 with TRBJ1-5; D remains ambiguous. The CDR3 runs 13 residues. Germline-derived CDR1 and CDR2 are SGHVS and FQNEAQ. V was cut by 0 bases and J by 5 bases, with 5 bases left in between.

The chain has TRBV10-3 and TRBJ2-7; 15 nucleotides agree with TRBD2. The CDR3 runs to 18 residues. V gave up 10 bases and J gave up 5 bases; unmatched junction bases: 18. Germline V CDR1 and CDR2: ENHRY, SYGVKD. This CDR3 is CATYSLGLAGGNPHEQYF. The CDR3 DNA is TGTGCCACCTATTCTTTGGGACTAGCGGGGGGAAACCCCCACGAGCAGTACTTC.